This T cell receptor (beta chain) appears in the sequencing data of a study of T cells in Graves' hyperthyroidism and ophthalmopathy. Ophthalmopathy in the patients scored at least 3 on Clinical Activity Score and at least 4 on NOSPECS grade, lasting under 3 months. Criteria for exclusion of patients were uncontrolled infection, other autoimmune disease, pregnancy or lactation. Cells are PBMCs isolated from roughly 10 ml of fresh blood. Trimming took 3 bases from V and 4 from J, leaving 12 bases between them. The CDR3 extends over 14 amino acids. From germline, CDR1 is SGHRS and CDR2 YFSETQ. This clonotype was found many times. The investigators amplified TCR beta CDR3 regions from RNA transcripts. The TCR CDR3 first-round RT-PCR relied on the HTBI primer set. TCRdb redid the calling of the multiplex PCR reads with MiXCR, one entry per CDR3 protein. The sample records about 600,000 distinct CDR3 sequences, around 16% being singletons.

The sequence derives from a woman in her forties with Graves' ophthalmopathy. The sample consisted of blood. The chain combines TRBV5-1 with TRBJ2-3; D gene uncertain. The CDR3: CASSSSEWADTQYF. The CDR3 nucleotides are TGCGCCAGCAGCTCCAGTGAGTGGGCAGATACGCAGTATTTT.